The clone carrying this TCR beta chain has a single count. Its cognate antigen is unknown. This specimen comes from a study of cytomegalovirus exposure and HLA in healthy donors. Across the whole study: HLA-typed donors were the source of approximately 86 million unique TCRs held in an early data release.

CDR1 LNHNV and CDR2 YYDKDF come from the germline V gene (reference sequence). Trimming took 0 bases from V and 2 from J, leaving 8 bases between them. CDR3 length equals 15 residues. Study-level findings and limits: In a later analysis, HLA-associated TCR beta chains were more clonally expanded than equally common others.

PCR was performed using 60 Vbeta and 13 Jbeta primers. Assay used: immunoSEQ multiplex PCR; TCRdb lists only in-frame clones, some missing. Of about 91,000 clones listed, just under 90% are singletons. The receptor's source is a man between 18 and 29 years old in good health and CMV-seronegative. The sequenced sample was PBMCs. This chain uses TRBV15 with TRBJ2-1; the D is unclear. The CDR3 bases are TGTGCCACCAGCAGAGAAAACAGCCCCTACAATGAGCAGTTCTTC. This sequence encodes CATSRENSPYNEQFF.